The clone carrying this T cell receptor beta chain has only one observation. Antigen unknown. This sample is drawn from a study of T cells after posttransplantation cyclophosphamide. Overall study results and limits: Recipient CMV seropositivity and CMV reactivation strongly tracked TRB clonality.

V trimming: 2 bases; J trimming: 1 base; junction bases outside the gene matches: 1. From germline, CDR1 is SGHTA and CDR2 FQGNSA. The CDR3 length is 14 residues. TCRdb's table, derived via immunoSEQ multiplex PCR, lists solely in-frame clones and lacks some. The table has some 10,000 clones, about 89% seen once. Cyclophosphamide on days +3 and +4 followed busulfan-fludarabine conditioning and a marrow graft. Here the sequenced sample was CD4+ T cells sorted from PBMCs, taken after allogeneic stem cell transplant with posttransplant cyclophosphamide. J is TRBJ2-5 and V is TRBV7-2; 7 bases agree with TRBD2. This TCR came from a young adult male patient who received an allogeneic stem cell transplant from a related donor, was CMV-positive, and had acute GVHD only. Some T cells may be provided by the graft donor. This chain's CDR3 is CASSLPGGQETQYF. The CDR3 nucleotides are TGTGCCAGCAGCTTACCGGGGGGCCAAGAGACCCAGTACTTC.